Below, 30 T cell receptor beta chains from the same sample are listed, as sequenced in a study of beta chain features in type 1 diabetes. The study, taken as a whole, reports: When Type 1 diabetes patients were examined, their TCRB CDR3s proved moderately but significantly shorter in all four CD4+ subsets.

These receptors lack a known antigen. Every isolated RNA sample was fully reverse transcribed, so sequencing captured expressed TCRB transcripts. The data were produced by immunoSEQ multiplex PCR, yet TCRdb's version contains in-frame clones alone and is incomplete. Here the sample spans 300,000 or so clones, about 13% being singletons. Sequencing input: naive CD4+ T cells from blood. The receptors originated from a young woman with type 1 diabetes.

J is TRBJ1-4 and V is TRBV6-6, with unresolved D. Germline CDR1 MNHNY, CDR2 SVGAGI (reference sequence). V lost 2 bases and J lost 7, with 17 bases in between. The CDR3 runs to 16 residues. The CDR3 is CASSYMLEGLGEKLFF. The CDR3 nucleotides are TGTGCCAGCAGTTACATGTTAGAGGGTCTGGGTGAAAAACTGTTTTTT.

The chain joins TRBV19 to TRBJ1-1, with 8 bases aligning to TRBD1. CDR3 length: 17 amino acids. The V gene end was trimmed by 5 bases and the J gene end by 1 base; junction bases not matched to a gene: 12. CDR1 and CDR2 from the germline V gene are LNHDA and SQIVND (reference sequence). CDR3 amino acids: CASSPPRQGPGNTEAFF. In DNA form, the CDR3 reads TGTGCCAGTAGTCCCCCCCGACAGGGGCCCGGGAACACTGAAGCTTTCTTT.

The chain carries TRBV29-1 and TRBJ2-2; D remains unclear. The germline V and J ends were trimmed by 2 bases and 5 bases, with 9 bases remaining between them. The CDR3 spans 13 residues. CDR1 and CDR2 (germline): SQVTM, ANQGSEA. The CDR3 spells CSVELYLTGELFF. CDR3 bases: TGCAGCGTTGAATTGTATTTGACCGGGGAGCTGTTTTTT.

The sample holds a few counts of this clone. This chain connects TRBV5-4 to TRBJ2-3, with 7 positions matching TRBD2. The CDR3 runs to 16 residues. Unmatched junction bases numbered 13, after V lost 4 bases and J lost 5 bases. The germline V gene has CDR1 SGHNT and CDR2 YYREEE (reference sequence). The CDR3 DNA reads TGTGCCAGCAGCCCCCCTAGCGGTCTCCAGGGAGATACGCAGTATTTT. Translation: CASSPPSGLQGDTQYF.

The chain employs TRBV6-6 and TRBJ1-2, with D possibly matching TRBD1 (6 bases). Germline loops: CDR1 MNHNY, CDR2 SVGAGI (reference sequence). The CDR3 spans 13 residues. V was pared by 4 bases and J by 9 bases, with 15 bases between. This CDR3 reads CASSSIRTERYTF. The DNA for the CDR3 is TGTGCCAGCAGTTCCATTAGGACAGAGCGCTACACCTTC.

This clone showed up just a few times. CDR3 sequence (DNA): TGCGCCAGCAGCTTGTCACTAGCGGAAAACACCGGGGAGCTGTTTTTT. It specifies CASSLSLAENTGELFF. The chain uses TRBV5-1 and TRBJ2-2; 8 bases are shared with TRBD2. The ends lost 1 base at V and 2 bases at J; junction bases unmatched: 4. From germline, CDR1 is SGHRS and CDR2 YFSETQ. The CDR3 covers 16 residues.

The CDR3 reads CASSPRQGPNTEAFF. Here the CDR3 DNA reads TGTGCCAGCAGCCCGCGACAGGGCCCGAACACTGAAGCTTTCTTT. V gene TRBV11-3 combines with J gene TRBJ1-1, with TRBD1 matching 7 bases. The CDR3 extends over 15 amino acids. Losses at the gene ends were 5 bases for V and 1 base for J; bases not matched to a gene: 7. CDR1 SGHNT and CDR2 YENEEA come from the germline V gene.

A few counts support this clone. This chain joins TRBV30 and TRBJ1-5; D perhaps matches TRBD1 (6 bases). V lost 8 bases and J lost 0, with 17 bases in between. Looked up from germline, CDR1 is GTSNPN and CDR2 is SVGIG (reference sequence). The CDR3 consists of 15 residues. The CDR3 here is CAPLTGLHSNQPQHF. CDR3 coding DNA: TGTGCCCCTCTGACAGGACTTCATAGCAATCAGCCCCAGCATTTT.

This clone was found a few times. This sequence joins TRBV25-1 and TRBJ2-7; 8 nucleotides align to TRBD2. CDR3 size: 16 residues. V gave up 8 bases and J gave up 4 bases; unmatched junction bases: 16. CDR1 and CDR2 from the germline V gene are MGHDK and SYGVNS. The CDR3 nucleotides read TGTGCCAGCCGTGGAAGCGGGAGCTTGGGGCTTTACGAGCAGTACGTC. It codes for CASRGSGSLGLYEQYV.

This clone was recorded a few times. The rearrangement uses TRBV5-6 and TRBJ1-5; the D is unclear. Germline-derived CDR1 and CDR2 are SGHDT and YYEEEE. The CDR3 extends over 14 amino acids. V was trimmed by 2 bases and J by 2 bases, leaving 8 bases between them. In DNA, the CDR3 is TGTGCCAGCAGCTTCTACGGAGGCAATCAGCCCCAGCATTTT. It specifies CASSFYGGNQPQHF.

There are a few counts of this clone. The chain carries TRBV9 and TRBJ2-6; TRBD2 might be the D (5 bases). CDR1 and CDR2 from the germline V gene are SGDLS and YYNGEE. This CDR3 has 16 residues. Trimming removed 0 bases from V and 2 bases from J, with 9 bases in between. The CDR3 region is CASSVVPSPGANVLTF. The CDR3 DNA is TGTGCCAGCAGCGTAGTTCCTAGCCCTGGGGCCAACGTCCTGACTTTC. Variable domain in full (rest from reference TRBV9 and TRBJ2-6): DSGVTQTPKHLITATGQRVTLRCSPRSGDLSVYWYQQSLDQGLQFLIQYYNGEERAKGNILERFSAQQFPDLHSELNLSSLELGDSALYFCASSVVPSPGANVLTFGAGSRLTVL.

Notes on this clone: The same CDR3 also results from other DNA sequences found in this sample. The chain combines TRBV18 with TRBJ1-2; 9 nucleotides agree with TRBD1. This CDR3 comprises 14 residues. With V trimmed by 3 bases and J by 4 bases, 3 bases remained unmatched. Germline values: CDR1 KGHSH, CDR2 LQKENI. CDR3 loop: CASSPGQGRYGYTF. Written as DNA, the CDR3 is TGTGCCAGCTCACCGGGACAGGGTCGCTATGGCTACACCTTC.

This clone appeared a few times. V usage is TRBV5-6 and J usage is TRBJ1-2; D is unresolved. The germline gives CDR1 SGHDT, CDR2 YYEEEE. The V gene lost 0 bases and the J gene lost 0 bases, with 12 bases spanning the gap. This CDR3 is built from 16 residues. The CDR3 bases are TGTGCCAGCAGCTTGGCCCCTACGAGCGCTAACTATGGCTACACCTTC. It encodes CASSLAPTSANYGYTF.

This clone was counted only a few times. CDR3 nucleotide sequence: TGTGCCAGCAGGCCCCAACTTGGTATCACAGATACGCAGTATTTT. Protein sequence: CASRPQLGITDTQYF. The chain uses TRBV6-6 and TRBJ2-3, with D unclear. Germline CDR1 reads MNHNY; CDR2 reads SVGAGI (reference sequence). V was shortened by 6 bases and J by 2 bases, with 15 bases between the two germline ends. This CDR3 spans 15 amino acids.

The chain employs TRBV28 and TRBJ1-2; no definite D call. CDR3 size: 13 residues. Trimming took 3 bases from V and 8 from J, leaving 13 bases between them. The germline CDR1 and CDR2 sequences are MDHEN and SYDVKM. The CDR3 sequence is CASSFEDREGYTF. In DNA, the CDR3 is TGTGCCAGCAGTTTCGAGGATCGCGAAGGCTACACCTTC.

This clone was picked up a small number of times. The CDR3, as DNA: TGCGCCAGCAGCACAGGACAGGGAATCGTCGAGCAGTACTTC. The encoded protein is CASSTGQGIVEQYF. The chain links TRBV5-1 to TRBJ2-7; TRBD1 matches at 8 bases. The germline gives CDR1 SGHRS, CDR2 YFSETQ. V shed 4 bases and J 6 bases; nucleotides not matched to a gene: 9. The CDR3 has 14 amino acids.

The chain employs TRBV9 and TRBJ2-2; tentative D call: TRBD2 (5 bases). V was pared by 4 bases and J by 4 bases, with 8 bases between. From germline, CDR1 is SGDLS and CDR2 YYNGEE. This CDR3 has 13 residues. CDR3 coding DNA: TGTGCCAGCAGCCCGGGGAGCACCGGGGAGCTGTTTTTT. Translating it yields CASSPGSTGELFF.

This clone was seen more than once but under ten times. V and J are TRBV5-6 and TRBJ2-1; 14 bases line up with TRBD2. Germline V gives CDR1 SGHDT, CDR2 YYEEEE. This CDR3 contains 15 residues. V lost 4 bases, J lost 9 bases, and 6 bases stayed unmatched. Here the CDR3 reads CASSRWGLAGVEQFF. In DNA, the CDR3 is TGTGCCAGCAGCCGTTGGGGACTAGCGGGAGTTGAGCAGTTCTTC.

This clone has only a few counts. The CDR3 DNA is TGTGCCTGGACGGCGGGGGCGCAGGGCTACACCTTC. Encoded protein: CAWTAGAQGYTF. The chain couples TRBV30 to TRBJ1-2, with D possibly TRBD1 on 6 matching bases. The CDR3 is 12 residues long. Germline assignment: CDR1 GTSNPN and CDR2 SVGIG (reference sequence). The V and J ends lost 4 bases and 8 bases respectively, with 14 bases between them.

The chain recombines TRBV5-1 with TRBJ1-1, with 7 nucleotides matching TRBD1. CDR3 length: 13 amino acids. Trimming removed 4 bases from V and 5 bases from J; junction bases left unmatched: 5. Germline V gene data show CDR1 as SGHRS and CDR2 as YFSETQ. The chain's CDR3 is CASSPRGQTEAFF. The CDR3 nucleotides read TGCGCCAGCAGCCCAAGGGGGCAGACTGAAGCTTTCTTT.

This clone was seen only a few times. Other DNA sequences in this sample translate to the same CDR3. The CDR3 loop reads CSVEGQGNTEAFF. The CDR3 DNA is TGCAGCGTTGAAGGGCAGGGCAACACTGAAGCTTTCTTT. V is TRBV29-1 and J is TRBJ1-1; maybe TRBD1 (5 bases). Germline CDR1 is SQVTM and CDR2 is ANQGSEA. V was trimmed by 1 base and J by 2 bases, leaving 8 bases between them. The CDR3 spans 13 residues.

J is TRBJ2-3 and V is TRBV28; no definite D call. The germline V gene encodes CDR1 MDHEN and CDR2 SYDVKM. This CDR3 contains 12 residues. Trimming removed 1 base from V and 8 bases from J, with 7 bases in between. The CDR3 loop reads CASSLSGSTQYF. CDR3 nucleotide sequence: TGTGCCAGCAGTTTATCAGGTAGTACGCAGTATTTT. Using reference TRBV28 and TRBJ2-3 for the parts outside the CDR3, the full variable domain is DVKVTQSSRYLVKRTGEKVFLECVQDMDHENMFWYRQDPGLGLRLIYFSYDVKMKEKGDIPEGYSVSREKKERFSLILESASTNQTSMYLCASSLSGSTQYFGPGTRLTVL.

This rearrangement joins TRBV28 to TRBJ2-2, with 8 bases that match TRBD1. There are 16 residues in the CDR3. J gave up 5 bases and V 4 bases, and 9 bases lay outside the gene matches. From germline, CDR1 is MDHEN and CDR2 SYDVKM. This CDR3 reads CASSSPGQGHTGELFF. CDR3 DNA: TGTGCCAGCAGTTCCCCTGGACAGGGTCATACCGGGGAGCTGTTTTTT.

This clone has a handful of counts. This sequence joins TRBV20-1 and TRBJ1-2, with 7 bases that match TRBD1. V shed 4 bases and J 5 bases; nucleotides not matched to a gene: 1. The germline V gene encodes CDR1 DFQATT and CDR2 SNEGSKA (reference sequence). The CDR3 is 11 residues long. The CDR3 DNA reads as TGCAGTGCTATGGGACAGTATGGCTACACCTTC. This gives the protein CSAMGQYGYTF.

This clone has just a few counts. The rearrangement joins TRBV9 to TRBJ2-3, with 11 nucleotides matching TRBD2. Germline CDR1 SGDLS, CDR2 YYNGEE. Trimming removed 5 bases from V and 5 bases from J; junction bases left unmatched: 13. CDR3 length: 17 amino acids. CDR3: CASSKNALAGGVDTQYF. The CDR3 bases are TGTGCCAGCAGTAAAAACGCCCTAGCGGGAGGAGTAGATACGCAGTATTTT.

The V and J genes are TRBV5-1 and TRBJ2-7, with D maybe TRBD1 (5 bases). Trimming cost V 4 bases and J 0 bases, with 11 bases left between them. The CDR3 contains 14 residues. Germline CDR1 reads SGHRS; CDR2 reads YFSETQ. CDR3 in amino acids: CASSHQGPSYEQYF. CDR3 coding DNA: TGCGCCAGCAGCCACCAGGGCCCCTCCTACGAGCAGTACTTC.

This clone occurred a few times. The chain links TRBV5-1 to TRBJ2-7; a weak D match, TRBD2 (6 bases). Trimming took off 0 bases at V and 4 bases at J, with 11 bases between the two ends. This CDR3 spans 14 amino acids. The V gene's germline CDR1 is SGHRS and CDR2 YFSETQ. DNA of the CDR3: TGCGCCAGCAGCTTGGAGGGAGGACTGTACGAGCAGTACTTC. Translation gives CASSLEGGLYEQYF.

The genes are TRBV5-8 and TRBJ2-4, with TRBD2 matching 7 bases. With V trimmed by 6 bases and J by 4 bases, 10 bases remained unmatched. CDR1 and CDR2 (germline): SGHTS, YDEGEE. This CDR3 is built from 15 residues. This CDR3 is CASITGVRGKNIQYF. The CDR3 coding sequence is TGTGCCAGCATTACCGGTGTGCGGGGGAAAAACATTCAGTACTTC. Filled out from reference TRBV5-8 and TRBJ2-4, the complete variable domain reads EAGVTQSPTHLIKTRGQQATLRCSPISGHTSVYWYQQALGLGLQFLLWYDEGEERNRGNFPPRFSGRQFPNYSSELNVNALELEDSALYLCASITGVRGKNIQYFGAGTRLSVL.

In its sample, this clone was seen a few times. This chain uses TRBV7-3 with TRBJ2-7; the match to TRBD1 covers 8 bases. V was pared by 4 bases and J by 3 bases, with 2 bases of the junction left unmatched. The CDR3 spans 13 residues. Germline assignment: CDR1 SGHTA and CDR2 FQGTGA. DNA of the CDR3: TGTGCCAGCAGCTATGGGACAGGCTACGAGCAGTACTTC. Protein product: CASSYGTGYEQYF.

This clone was detected only a few times. The chain couples TRBV5-1 to TRBJ2-3; 11 nucleotides match TRBD1. The junction had 5 bases not matched to a gene; V was cut back by 4 bases and J by 4 bases. Per the germline V gene, CDR1 is SGHRS and CDR2 is YFSETQ. There are 15 residues in the CDR3. The CDR3 reads CASSTDRGQADTQYF. CDR3 in DNA: TGCGCCAGCAGCACGGACAGGGGGCAGGCAGATACGCAGTATTTT.